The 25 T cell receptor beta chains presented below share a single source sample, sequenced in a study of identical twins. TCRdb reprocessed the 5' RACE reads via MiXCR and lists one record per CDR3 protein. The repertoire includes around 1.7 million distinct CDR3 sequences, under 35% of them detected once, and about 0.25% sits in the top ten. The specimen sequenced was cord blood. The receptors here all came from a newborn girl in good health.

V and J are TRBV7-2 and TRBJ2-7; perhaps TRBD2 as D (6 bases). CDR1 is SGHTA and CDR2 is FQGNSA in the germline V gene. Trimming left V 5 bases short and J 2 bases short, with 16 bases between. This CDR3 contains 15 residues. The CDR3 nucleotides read TGTGCCAGCAGCCCCGACGGGAGCGGAACCTACGAGCAGTACTTC. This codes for CASSPDGSGTYEQYF. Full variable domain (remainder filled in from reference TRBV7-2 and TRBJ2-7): GAGVSQSPSNKVTEKGKDVELRCDPISGHTALYWYRQSLGQGLEFLIYFQGNSAPDKSGLPSDRFSAERTGGSVSTLTIQRTQQEDSAVYLCASSPDGSGTYEQYFGPGTRLTVT.

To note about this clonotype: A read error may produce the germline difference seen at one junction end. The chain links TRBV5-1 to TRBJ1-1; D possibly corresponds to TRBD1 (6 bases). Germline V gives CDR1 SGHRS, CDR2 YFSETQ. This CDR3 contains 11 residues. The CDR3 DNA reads TGTGCCAGCAGTGACGGGACAGAAGCTTTCTTT. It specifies CASSDGTEAFF.

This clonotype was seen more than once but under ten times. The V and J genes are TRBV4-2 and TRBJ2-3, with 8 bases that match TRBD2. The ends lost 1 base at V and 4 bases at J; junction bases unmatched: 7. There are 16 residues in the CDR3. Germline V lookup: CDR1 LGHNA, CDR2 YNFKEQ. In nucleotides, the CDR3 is TGTGCCAGCAGCCAAGTGACGGGAGGGCGGGCAGATACGCAGTATTTT. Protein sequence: CASSQVTGGRADTQYF.

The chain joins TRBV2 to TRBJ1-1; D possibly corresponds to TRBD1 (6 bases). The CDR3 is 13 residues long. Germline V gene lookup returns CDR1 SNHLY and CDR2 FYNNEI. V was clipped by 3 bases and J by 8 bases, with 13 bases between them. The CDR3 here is CASSEWETGEAFF. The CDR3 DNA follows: TGTGCCAGCAGTGAGTGGGAGACAGGCGAAGCTTTCTTT.

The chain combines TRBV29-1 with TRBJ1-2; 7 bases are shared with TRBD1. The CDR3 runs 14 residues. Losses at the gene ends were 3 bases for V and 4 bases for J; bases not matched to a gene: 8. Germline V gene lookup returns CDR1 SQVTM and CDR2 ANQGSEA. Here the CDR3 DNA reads TGCAGCGTTGATTCTAAGGGGGCCGGCTATGGCTACACCTTC. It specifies CSVDSKGAGYGYTF.

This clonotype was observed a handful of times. The CDR3 bases are TGTGCCAGCAGTATTAGCGGGAAGGGAGGCAATGAGCAGTTCTTC. Translation: CASSISGKGGNEQFF. The chain links TRBV6-5 to TRBJ2-1, with 8 bases that match TRBD2. This CDR3 region has 15 residues. Germline CDR1 is MNHEY and CDR2 is SVGAGI. J gave up 6 bases and V 5 bases, and 9 bases lay outside the gene matches.

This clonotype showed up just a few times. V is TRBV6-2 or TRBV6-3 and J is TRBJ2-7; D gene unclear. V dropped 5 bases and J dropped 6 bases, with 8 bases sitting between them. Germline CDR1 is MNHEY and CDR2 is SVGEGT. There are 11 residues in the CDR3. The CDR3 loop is CASSAMVEQYF. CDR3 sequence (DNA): TGTGCCAGCAGTGCGATGGTCGAGCAGTACTTC.

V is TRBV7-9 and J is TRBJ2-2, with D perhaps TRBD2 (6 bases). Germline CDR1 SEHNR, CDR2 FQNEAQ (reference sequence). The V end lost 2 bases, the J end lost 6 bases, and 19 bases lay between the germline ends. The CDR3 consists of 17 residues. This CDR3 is CASSLSSYGTDAGELFF. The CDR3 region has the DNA TGTGCCAGCAGCTTATCCTCTTACGGGACTGACGCCGGGGAGCTGTTTTTT.

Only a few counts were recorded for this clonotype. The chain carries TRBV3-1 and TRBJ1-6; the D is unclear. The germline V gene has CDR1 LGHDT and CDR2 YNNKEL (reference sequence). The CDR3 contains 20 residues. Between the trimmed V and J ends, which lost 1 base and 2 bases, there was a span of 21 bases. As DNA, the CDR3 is TGTGCCAGCAGCCAAGTCCACAGAAGGCTCGGAAGCGCCTATAATTCACCCCTCCACTTT. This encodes CASSQVHRRLGSAYNSPLHF.

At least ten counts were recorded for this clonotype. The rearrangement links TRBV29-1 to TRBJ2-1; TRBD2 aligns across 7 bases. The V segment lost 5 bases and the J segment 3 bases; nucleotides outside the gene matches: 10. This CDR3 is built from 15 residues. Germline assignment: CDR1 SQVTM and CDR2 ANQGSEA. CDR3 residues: CSVPGDYLRYNEQFF. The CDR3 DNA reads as TGCAGCGTTCCGGGGGACTACCTCCGCTACAATGAGCAGTTCTTC.

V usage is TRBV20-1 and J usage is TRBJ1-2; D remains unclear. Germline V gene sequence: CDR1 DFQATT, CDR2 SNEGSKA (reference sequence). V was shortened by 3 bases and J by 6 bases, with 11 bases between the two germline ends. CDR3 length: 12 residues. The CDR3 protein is CSASGLTDGYTF. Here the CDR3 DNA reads TGCAGTGCTAGTGGTTTAACCGATGGCTACACCTTC.

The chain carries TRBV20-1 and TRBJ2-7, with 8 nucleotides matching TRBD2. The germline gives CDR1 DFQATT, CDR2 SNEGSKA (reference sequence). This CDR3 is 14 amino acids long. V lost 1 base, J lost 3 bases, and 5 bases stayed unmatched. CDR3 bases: TGCAGTGCTAGAGGCAGCGGGAGAATCTACGAGCAGTACTTC. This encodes CSARGSGRIYEQYF.

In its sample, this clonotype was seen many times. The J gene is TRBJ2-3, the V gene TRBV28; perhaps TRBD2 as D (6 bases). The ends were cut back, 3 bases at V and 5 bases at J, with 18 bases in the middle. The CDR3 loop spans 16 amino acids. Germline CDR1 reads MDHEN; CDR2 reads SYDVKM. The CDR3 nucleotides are TGTGCCAGCAGTTTTACGGGAGAGGGTAGCGGAGATACGCAGTATTTT. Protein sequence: CASSFTGEGSGDTQYF.

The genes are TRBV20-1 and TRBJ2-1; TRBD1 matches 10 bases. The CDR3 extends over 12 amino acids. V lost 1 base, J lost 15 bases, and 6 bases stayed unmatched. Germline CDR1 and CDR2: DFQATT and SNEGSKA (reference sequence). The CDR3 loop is CSARGGDRGPFF. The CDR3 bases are TGCAGTGCTAGAGGGGGGGACAGGGGACCGTTCTTC.

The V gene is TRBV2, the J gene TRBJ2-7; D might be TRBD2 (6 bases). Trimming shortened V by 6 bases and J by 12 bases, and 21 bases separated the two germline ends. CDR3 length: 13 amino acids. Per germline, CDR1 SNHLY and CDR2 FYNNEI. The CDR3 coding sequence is TGTGCCAGCAGCTCTTCCTGGAGGGACGAAGGGTACTTC. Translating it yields CASSSSWRDEGYF.

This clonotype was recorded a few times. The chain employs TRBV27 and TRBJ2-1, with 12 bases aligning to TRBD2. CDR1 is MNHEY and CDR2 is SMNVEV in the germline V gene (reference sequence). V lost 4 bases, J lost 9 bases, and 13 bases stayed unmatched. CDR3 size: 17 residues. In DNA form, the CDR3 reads TGTGCCAGCAGTTCCCCGTATCTAGCGGGGGGGCCGGGTGAGCAGTTCTTC. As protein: CASSSPYLAGGPGEQFF.

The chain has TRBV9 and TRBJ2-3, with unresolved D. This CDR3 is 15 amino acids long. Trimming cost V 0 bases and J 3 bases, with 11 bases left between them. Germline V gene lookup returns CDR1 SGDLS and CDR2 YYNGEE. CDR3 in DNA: TGTGCCAGCAGCGTAGGACGGCAGACAACAGATACGCAGTATTTT. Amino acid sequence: CASSVGRQTTDTQYF.

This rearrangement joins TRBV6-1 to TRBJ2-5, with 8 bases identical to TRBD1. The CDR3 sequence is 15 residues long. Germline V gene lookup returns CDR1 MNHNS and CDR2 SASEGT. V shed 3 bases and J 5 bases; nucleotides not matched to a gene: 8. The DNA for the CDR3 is TGTGCCAGCAGTGAGTGGGGGCAGGGGGCCGAGACCCAGTACTTC. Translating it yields CASSEWGQGAETQYF.

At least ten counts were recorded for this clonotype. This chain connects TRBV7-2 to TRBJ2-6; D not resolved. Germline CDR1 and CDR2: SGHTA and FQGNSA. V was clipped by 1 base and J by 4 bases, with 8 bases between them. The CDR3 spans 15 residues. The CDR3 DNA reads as TGTGCCAGCAGCTTAGTTTCGGGCGGGGCCAACGTCCTGACTTTC. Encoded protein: CASSLVSGGANVLTF.

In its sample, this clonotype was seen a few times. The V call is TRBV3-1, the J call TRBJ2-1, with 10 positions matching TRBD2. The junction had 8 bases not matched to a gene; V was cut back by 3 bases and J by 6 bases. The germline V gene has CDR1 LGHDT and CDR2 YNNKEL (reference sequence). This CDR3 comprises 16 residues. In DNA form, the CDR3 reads TGTGCCAGCAGCCAGAACGTAGCGGGGGGTCTCAATGAGCAGTTCTTC. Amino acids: CASSQNVAGGLNEQFF.

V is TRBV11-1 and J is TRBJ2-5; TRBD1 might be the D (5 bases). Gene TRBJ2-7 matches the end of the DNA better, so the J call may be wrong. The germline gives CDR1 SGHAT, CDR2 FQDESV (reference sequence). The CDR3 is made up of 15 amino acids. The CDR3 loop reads CASKGPGAFYYEQYF. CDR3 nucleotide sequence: TGTGCCAGCAAAGGTCCTGGGGCGTTTTACTACGAGCAGTACTTC.

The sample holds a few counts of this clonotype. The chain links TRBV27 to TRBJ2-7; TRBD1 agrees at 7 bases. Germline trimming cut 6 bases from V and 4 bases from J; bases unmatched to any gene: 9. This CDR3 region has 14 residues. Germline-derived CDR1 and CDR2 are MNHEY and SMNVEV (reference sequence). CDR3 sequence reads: CASSFYRGPYEQYF. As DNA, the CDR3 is TGTGCCAGCAGCTTTTACAGGGGCCCGTACGAGCAGTACTTC.

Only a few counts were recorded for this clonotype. In DNA form, the CDR3 reads TGCAGTGCTAGAAGCGTTAACACCGGGGAGCTGTTTTTT. It encodes CSARSVNTGELFF. This sequence joins TRBV20-1 and TRBJ2-2; D ambiguous. The germline V gene has CDR1 DFQATT and CDR2 SNEGSKA (reference sequence). This CDR3 spans 13 amino acids. With 2 bases removed from V and 2 bases from J, the gap between germline ends came to 6 bases.

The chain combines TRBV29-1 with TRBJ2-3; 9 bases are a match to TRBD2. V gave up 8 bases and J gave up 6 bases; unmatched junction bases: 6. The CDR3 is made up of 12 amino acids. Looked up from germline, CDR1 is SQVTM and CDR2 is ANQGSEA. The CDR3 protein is CSTVAGADTQYF. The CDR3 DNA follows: TGCAGCACCGTAGCGGGAGCGGATACGCAGTATTTT.

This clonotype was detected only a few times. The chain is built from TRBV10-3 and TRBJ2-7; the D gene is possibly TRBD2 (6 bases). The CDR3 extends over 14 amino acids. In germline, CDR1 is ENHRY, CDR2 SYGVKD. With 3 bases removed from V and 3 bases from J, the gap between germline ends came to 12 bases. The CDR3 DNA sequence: TGTGCCATCAGTGAAGTAGCGGTTTACTACGAGCAGTACTTC. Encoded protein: CAISEVAVYYEQYF.